Listed below are T cell receptor beta chains from one sample, sequenced in a study of vaccination and CD4 T cells after COVID-19. For these receptors, no antigen is known. In TCRdb, the PCR reads were re-called with MiXCR into one record per CDR3 protein. Found here are about 14,000 distinct CDR3 sequences, around 48% of them singletons; the top ten hold about 9%. The sample consisted of CD4+ T cells from blood, cultured in vitro. The receptors shown here come from a human donor who had recovered from COVID-19. Both conserved end residues are part of each CDR3. D genes are given only for firm matches. Not all rows give a size; the values are once, few, many and, for expanded clones, a class.

d_call | j_call | clone_size | v_call | cdr3_nt | cdr3_aa
NA | TRBJ1-3 | NA | TRBV28 | TGTGCCAGCAGCCAGGGCTACACCATATATTTT | CASSQGYTIYF
NA | TRBJ2-7 | NA | TRBV27 | TGTGCCAGCAGCCTTAGGTCAGGGAGCGCCTACGAGCAGTACTTC | CASSLRSGSAYEQYF
NA | TRBJ1-2 | few | TRBV6-1 | TGTGCCAGCAGTGAATCGACAGCCTCTAACTATGGCTACACCTTC | CASSESTASNYGYTF
TRBD1 | TRBJ1-1 | NA | TRBV24-1 | TGTGCCACCAGTGATTCTCGACAGGGGAACACTGAAGCTTTCTTT | CATSDSRQGNTEAFF
TRBD1 | TRBJ1-4 | once | TRBV28 | TGTGCCAGCAGTTCCGGGGACAGGGGAAATGAAAAACTGTTTTTT | CASSSGDRGNEKLFF
TRBD1 | TRBJ1-5 | NA | TRBV7-9 | TGTGCCAGCAGCTACGGACAGGGATCGGGGTATCAGCCCCAGCATTTT | CASSYGQGSGYQPQHF
TRBD2 | TRBJ2-5 | NA | TRBV7-9 | TGTGCCAGCAGCTCCTTAGCGGGGGGGCCGGTCCTTGAGACCCAGTACTTC | CASSSLAGGPVLETQYF
NA | TRBJ1-5 | NA | TRBV10-3 | TGTGCCATCGCAAGGGAAGGCAATCAGCCCCAGCATTTT | CAIAREGNQPQHF
NA | TRBJ2-7 | NA | TRBV6-1 | TGTGCCAGCACGGAGGCGGGAAGGAACGAGCAGTACTTC | CASTEAGRNEQYF
NA | TRBJ2-3 | once | TRBV27 | TGTGCCAGCAGTGTGGGATGGGGACTCGAGAGCACAGATACGCAGTATTTT | CASSVGWGLESTDTQYF
TRBD1 | TRBJ2-3 | NA | TRBV5-1 | TGCGCCAGCAACCCGGGACAGACCACAGATACGCAGTATTTT | CASNPGQTTDTQYF
NA | TRBJ2-1 | NA | TRBV20-1 | TGCAGTGCTAGACTAGCGAACAGCGAGCAGTTCTTC | CSARLANSEQFF
TRBD2 | TRBJ2-5 | NA | TRBV20-1 | TGCAGTGCTAGAGGACTAGCGGGGAGCCAAGAGACCCAGTACTTC | CSARGLAGSQETQYF
NA | TRBJ1-2 | few | TRBV20-1 | TGCAGTGCTACCCCGGCAGATGCTAACTATGGCTACACCTTC | CSATPADANYGYTF
NA | TRBJ2-1 | few | TRBV6-1 | TGTGCCAGCAGGGGGCCGATCCTGAATGAGCAGTTCTTC | CASRGPILNEQFF
NA | TRBJ1-2 | few | TRBV12-3/TRBV12-4 | TGTGCCAGCGGGGGGCCCAGGGCAGGCTCCTATGGCTACACCTTC | CASGGPRAGSYGYTF
NA | TRBJ1-6 | few | TRBV6-1 | TGTGCCAGCACCCTCGGGACTCTTTATAATTCACCCCTCCACTTT | CASTLGTLYNSPLHF
TRBD1 | TRBJ1-2 | NA | TRBV7-9 | TGTGCCAGCAGCCTCGCGGTGAAGATGACAGGGGGCGGGGGCTACACCTTC | CASSLAVKMTGGGGYTF
NA | TRBJ1-5 | NA | TRBV7-9 | TGTGCCAGCAGCCGGACGGACAGTCAGCCCCAGCATTTT | CASSRTDSQPQHF
TRBD1 | TRBJ2-2 | NA | TRBV11-2 | TGTGCCAGCAGGCGACCGGGACAGAAATCCACCGGGGAGCTGTTTTTT | CASRRPGQKSTGELFF
NA | TRBJ1-5 | few | TRBV6-1 | TGTGCCAGCGACGACAGGAATAGCAATCAGCCCCAGCATTTT | CASDDRNSNQPQHF
NA | TRBJ1-3 | NA | TRBV6-5 | TGTGCCAGCAGTTCCGCTGCGGTCGGGTCGGGAAACACCATATATTTT | CASSSAAVGSGNTIYF
NA | TRBJ2-3 | NA | TRBV20-1 | TGCAGTGCTACCCTCCCCCCGAGTCGGACGCAGTATTTT | CSATLPPSRTQYF
TRBD2 | TRBJ2-2 | NA | TRBV6-1 | TGTGCCAGCAGCCAGTGGGGGGGGACCAACGCCGGGGAGCTGTTTTTT | CASSQWGGTNAGELFF
NA | TRBJ1-6 | few | TRBV19 | TGTGCCAGTAGATTCGAAGACGGTTATAATTCACCCCTCCACTTT | CASRFEDGYNSPLHF
NA | TRBJ1-4 | few | TRBV4-1 | TGCGCCAGCAGCCAAGTGGGGAGGGGACAACTTAATGAAAAACTGTTTTTT | CASSQVGRGQLNEKLFF
NA | TRBJ1-2 | NA | TRBV7-2 | TGTGCCAGCAGCTTAGTACAGGGTTCCTCTGGCTACACCTTC | CASSLVQGSSGYTF
NA | TRBJ1-1 | few | TRBV5-1 | TGCGCCAGCAGCTTGGCAGCGGGGAACACTGAAGCTTTCTTT | CASSLAAGNTEAFF
NA | TRBJ1-6 | few | TRBV7-9 | TGTGCCAGCAGTCAGATGGGGGGGAATTCACCCCTCCACTTT | CASSQMGGNSPLHF
NA | TRBJ2-2 | few | TRBV6-1 | TGTGCCAGCAGGAGGGACGTACCCGGGGAGCTGTTTTTT | CASRRDVPGELFF
TRBD2 | TRBJ2-2 | few | TRBV7-2 | TGTGCCAGCAGCTTAGTAGCGGGAGGGGGGACCGGGGAGCTGTTTTTT | CASSLVAGGGTGELFF
TRBD1 | TRBJ2-4 | NA | TRBV6-5 | TGTGCCAGCAGTTACACTCAGACCGGGACAGGGGCAAAAAACATTCAGTACTTC | CASSYTQTGTGAKNIQYF
NA | TRBJ1-5 | medium-sized | TRBV28 | TGTGCCAGCAGTTTACGGGGGACCAATCAGCCCCAGCATTTT | CASSLRGTNQPQHF
NA | TRBJ2-5 | NA | TRBV18 | TGTGCCAGCTCACCTTACCAAGAGACCCAGTACTTC | CASSPYQETQYF
TRBD1 | TRBJ2-7 | NA | TRBV4-3 | TGCGCCAGCAGCCACCGGACAGGAGACTACGAGCAGTACTTC | CASSHRTGDYEQYF
NA | TRBJ2-1 | NA | TRBV6-1 | TGTGCCAGCAGTCCGGGTACCAACCTCTACAATGAGCAGTTCTTC | CASSPGTNLYNEQFF
NA | TRBJ2-2 | once | TRBV6-4 | TGTGCCAGCAGTTTAGCGACCGGGGAGCTGTTTTTT | CASSLATGELFF
TRBD1 | TRBJ2-1 | NA | TRBV20-1 | TGCAGTGCTAGAGATCCAGGGACAGCGCCCTACAATGAGCAGTTCTTC | CSARDPGTAPYNEQFF
NA | TRBJ1-6 | once | TRBV2 | TGTGCCAGCAGTCCCACCAACAGATCACCCCTCCACTTT | CASSPTNRSPLHF
NA | TRBJ1-5 | large | TRBV28 | TGTGCCAGCAGTCTACGGGACGGAGGATATCAGCCCCAGCATTTT | CASSLRDGGYQPQHF
NA | TRBJ1-5 | NA | TRBV18 | TGTGCCAGCTCTGCCGGGTCCCAGCCCCAGCATTTT | CASSAGSQPQHF
TRBD1 | TRBJ1-2 | NA | TRBV2 | TGTGCCAGCAGTGAGGGGACAGGGAACTATGGCTACACCTTC | CASSEGTGNYGYTF
TRBD2 | TRBJ2-2 | NA | TRBV18 | TGTGCCAGCTCACCCCTAGCGGGAGGAGGTCACACCGGGGAGCTGTTTTTT | CASSPLAGGGHTGELFF
NA | TRBJ1-2 | NA | TRBV12-3/TRBV12-4 | TGTGCCAGCAGTTTGGGGAGTTGGGGGCCGAGTGGCTACACCTTC | CASSLGSWGPSGYTF
TRBD2 | TRBJ2-3 | few | TRBV5-4 | TGTGCCAGCAGCCGGACTAGCGGGTTCATCTTCACAGATACGCAGTATTTT | CASSRTSGFIFTDTQYF
NA | TRBJ2-1 | NA | TRBV28 | TGTGCCAGCGCCAGCAATGAGCAGTTCTTC | CASASNEQFF
TRBD1 | TRBJ2-2 | NA | TRBV6-1 | TGTGCCAGCAGTCCTGGACAGGGTTCTGCCGGGGAGCTGTTTTTT | CASSPGQGSAGELFF
TRBD1 | TRBJ2-7 | NA | TRBV23-1 | TGCGCCAGCACGCGAGGACAGGTAACCTACGAGCAGTACTTC | CASTRGQVTYEQYF